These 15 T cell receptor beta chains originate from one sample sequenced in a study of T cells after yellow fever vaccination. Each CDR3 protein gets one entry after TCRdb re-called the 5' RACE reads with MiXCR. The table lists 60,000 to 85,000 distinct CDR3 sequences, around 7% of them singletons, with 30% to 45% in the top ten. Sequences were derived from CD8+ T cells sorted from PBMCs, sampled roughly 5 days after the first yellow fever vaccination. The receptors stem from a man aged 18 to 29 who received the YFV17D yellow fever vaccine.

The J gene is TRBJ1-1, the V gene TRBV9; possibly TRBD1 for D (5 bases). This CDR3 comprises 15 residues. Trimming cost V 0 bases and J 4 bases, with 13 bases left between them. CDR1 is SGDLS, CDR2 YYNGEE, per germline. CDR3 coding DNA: TGTGCCAGCAGCGTAGGCAGCCCAGGGACCACTGAAGCTTTCTTT. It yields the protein CASSVGSPGTTEAFF.

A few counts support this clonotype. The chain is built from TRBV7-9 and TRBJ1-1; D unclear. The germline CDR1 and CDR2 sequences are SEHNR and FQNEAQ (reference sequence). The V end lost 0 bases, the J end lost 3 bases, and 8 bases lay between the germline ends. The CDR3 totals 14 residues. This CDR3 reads CASSLAATYTEAFF. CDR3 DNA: TGTGCCAGCAGCTTAGCGGCTACCTACACTGAAGCTTTCTTT.

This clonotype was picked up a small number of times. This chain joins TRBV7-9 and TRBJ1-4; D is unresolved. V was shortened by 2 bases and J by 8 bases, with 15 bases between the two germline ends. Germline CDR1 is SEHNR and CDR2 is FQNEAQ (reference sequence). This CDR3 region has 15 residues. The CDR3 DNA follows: TGTGCCAGCAGCTTAAGGACCGGGTTGGGCGAAAAACTGTTTTTT. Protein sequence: CASSLRTGLGEKLFF.

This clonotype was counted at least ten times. CDR3 loop: CASSVGGAGGGEQFF. CDR3 sequence (DNA): TGTGCCAGCAGCGTAGGAGGGGCGGGGGGTGGTGAGCAGTTCTTC. V usage is TRBV9 and J usage is TRBJ2-1; TRBD2 aligns across 8 bases. V shed 0 bases and J 9 bases; nucleotides not matched to a gene: 8. CDR1 is SGDLS and CDR2 is YYNGEE in the germline V gene. The CDR3 is 15 amino acids. Supplemented by reference TRBV9 and TRBJ2-1, the full variable domain reads DSGVTQTPKHLITATGQRVTLRCSPRSGDLSVYWYQQSLDQGLQFLIQYYNGEERAKGNILERFSAQQFPDLHSELNLSSLELGDSALYFCASSVGGAGGGEQFFGPGTRLTVL.

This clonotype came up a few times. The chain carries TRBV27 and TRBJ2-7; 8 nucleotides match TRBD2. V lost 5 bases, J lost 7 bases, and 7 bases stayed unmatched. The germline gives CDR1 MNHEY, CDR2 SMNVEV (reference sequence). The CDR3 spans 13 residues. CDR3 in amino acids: CASSVGGGLEQYV. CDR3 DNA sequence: TGTGCCAGCAGTGTAGGCGGGGGGTTGGAGCAGTACGTC.

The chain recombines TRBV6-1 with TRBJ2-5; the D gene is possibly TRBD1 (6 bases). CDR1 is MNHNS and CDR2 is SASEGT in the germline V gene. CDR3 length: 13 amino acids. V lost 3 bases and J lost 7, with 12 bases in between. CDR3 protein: CASSDRGDVTQYF. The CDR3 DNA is TGTGCCAGCAGTGACAGGGGAGATGTGACCCAGTACTTC.

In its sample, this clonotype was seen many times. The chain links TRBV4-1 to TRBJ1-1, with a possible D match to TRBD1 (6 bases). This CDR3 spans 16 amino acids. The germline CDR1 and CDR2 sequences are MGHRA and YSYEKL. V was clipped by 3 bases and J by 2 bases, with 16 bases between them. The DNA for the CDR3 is TGCGCCAGCAGCCATCCCCGGGCAGGGGTAAACACTGAAGCTTTCTTT. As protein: CASSHPRAGVNTEAFF.

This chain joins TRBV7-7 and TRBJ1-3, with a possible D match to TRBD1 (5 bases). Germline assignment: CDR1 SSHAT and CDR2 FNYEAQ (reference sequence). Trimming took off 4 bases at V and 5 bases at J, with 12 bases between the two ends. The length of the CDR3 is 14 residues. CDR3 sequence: CASSSRAPRNTIYF. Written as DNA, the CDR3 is TGTGCCAGCAGCTCCAGGGCTCCCCGAAACACCATATATTTT.

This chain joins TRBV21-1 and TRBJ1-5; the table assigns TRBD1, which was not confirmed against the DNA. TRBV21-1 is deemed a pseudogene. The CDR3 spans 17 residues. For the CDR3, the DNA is TGTGCCAGCAGCAAATTAACCAGGGGGCGCGTCAATCAGCCCCAGCATTTT. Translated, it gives CASSKLTRGRVNQPQHF.

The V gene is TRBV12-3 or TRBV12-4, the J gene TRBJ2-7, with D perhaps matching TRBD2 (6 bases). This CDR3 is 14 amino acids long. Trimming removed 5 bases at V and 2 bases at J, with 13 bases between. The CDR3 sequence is CASSPGGLTYEQYV. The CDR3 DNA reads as TGTGCCAGCAGTCCCGGGGGTCTTACCTACGAGCAGTACGTC.

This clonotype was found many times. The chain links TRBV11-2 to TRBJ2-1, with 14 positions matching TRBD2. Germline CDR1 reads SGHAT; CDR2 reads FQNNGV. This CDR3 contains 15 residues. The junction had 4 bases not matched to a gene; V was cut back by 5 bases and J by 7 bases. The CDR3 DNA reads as TGTGCCAGCAGCCCCTGGACTAGCGGGGGGAATGAGCAGTTCTTC. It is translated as CASSPWTSGGNEQFF.

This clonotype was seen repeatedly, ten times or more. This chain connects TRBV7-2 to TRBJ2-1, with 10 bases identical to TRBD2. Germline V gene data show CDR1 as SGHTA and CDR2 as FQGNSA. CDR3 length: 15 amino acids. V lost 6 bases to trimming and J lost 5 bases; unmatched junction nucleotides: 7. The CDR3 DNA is TGTGCCAGCAGGTTGCTAGCGGGGGACAACAATGAGCAGTTCTTC. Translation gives CASRLLAGDNNEQFF.

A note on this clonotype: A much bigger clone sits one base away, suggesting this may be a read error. The CDR3 spells CASSQDAGTGGERLFF. The DNA for the CDR3 is TGTGCCAGCAGCCAAGATGCGGGGACAGGGGGTGAAAGACTGTTTTTT. V usage is TRBV4-2 and J usage is TRBJ1-4; the match to TRBD1 covers 11 bases. The CDR3 is 16 amino acids. Germline-derived CDR1 and CDR2 are LGHNA and YNFKEQ.

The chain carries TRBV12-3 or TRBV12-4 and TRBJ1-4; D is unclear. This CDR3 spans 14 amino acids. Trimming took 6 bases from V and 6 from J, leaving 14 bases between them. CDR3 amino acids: CASRGASEDEKLFF. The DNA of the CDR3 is TGTGCCAGCAGGGGAGCGTCTGAAGATGAAAAACTGTTTTTT.

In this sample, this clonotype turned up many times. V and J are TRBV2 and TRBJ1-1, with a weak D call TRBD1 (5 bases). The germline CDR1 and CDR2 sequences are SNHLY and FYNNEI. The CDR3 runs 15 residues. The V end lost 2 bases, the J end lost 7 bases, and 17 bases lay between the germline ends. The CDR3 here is CASSEYIGVEFEAFF. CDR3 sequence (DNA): TGTGCCAGCAGTGAATACATAGGGGTGGAGTTTGAAGCTTTCTTT.